Below, 13 T cell receptor beta chains from the same sample are listed, as sequenced in a study of radiotherapy plus CTLA-4 blockade in lung cancer. Produced via immunoSEQ multiplex PCR; TCRdb's table is partial and in-frame only. Of some 66,000 clones listed, about 83% are singletons. Sequenced here: peripheral blood, sampled from a patient treated with radiotherapy plus ipilimumab. These receptors all come from a human donor with non-small cell lung cancer who had a partial response to radiotherapy plus ipilimumab.

The rearrangement links TRBV30 to TRBJ1-5; D is unresolved. Germline-derived CDR1 and CDR2 are GTSNPN and SVGIG (reference sequence). The CDR3 runs to 12 residues. The germline V and J ends were trimmed by 7 bases and 4 bases, with 11 bases remaining between them. The CDR3 here is CALGRRNQPQHF. The CDR3 region has the DNA TGTGCCTTAGGACGGAGGAATCAGCCCCAGCATTTT.

The chain carries TRBV28 and TRBJ2-7; possible D gene TRBD1, 6 bases. Germline V gives CDR1 MDHEN, CDR2 SYDVKM. This CDR3 region has 15 residues. Trimming cost V 5 bases and J 5 bases, with 19 bases left between them. The CDR3 protein is CASSIHREKADEQYF. The CDR3 nucleotides are TGTGCCAGCAGTATACACAGGGAGAAGGCTGACGAGCAGTACTTC.

This clone turned up a few times. The chain recombines TRBV5-1 with TRBJ2-3, with 7 nucleotides matching TRBD1. Germline V gives CDR1 SGHRS, CDR2 YFSETQ. The CDR3 loop spans 14 amino acids. V shed 3 bases and J 2 bases; nucleotides not matched to a gene: 3. The CDR3 region has the DNA TGCGCCAGCAGCTCGGGACAGTTCACAGATACGCAGTATTTT. Translated, it gives CASSSGQFTDTQYF.

V usage is TRBV6-5 and J usage is TRBJ1-2, with 8 bases that match TRBD1. Germline V CDR1 and CDR2: MNHEY, SVGAGI. The CDR3 length is 13 residues. Trimming cost V 6 bases and J 6 bases; bases outside gene matches: 6. The CDR3 nucleotides read TGTGCCAGCAGATTGACAGGGGCGAATGGCTACACCTTC. Its protein is CASRLTGANGYTF.

The genes are TRBV6-5 and TRBJ1-4; 8 bases are shared with TRBD1. In germline, CDR1 is MNHEY, CDR2 SVGAGI. The V segment lost 5 bases and the J segment 8 bases; nucleotides outside the gene matches: 7. The CDR3 consists of 14 residues. Here the CDR3 reads CASSTTGEGEKLFF. For the CDR3, the DNA is TGTGCCAGCAGTACGACAGGGGAGGGGGAAAAACTGTTTTTT.

This chain uses TRBV29-1 with TRBJ1-2, with D possibly being TRBD1 (5 bases). V lost 6 bases to trimming and J lost 4 bases, with 24 bases between them. The CDR3 is 16 residues long. Germline CDR1 is SQVTM and CDR2 is ANQGSEA. The CDR3 DNA sequence: TGCAGCGTGTTAAAGGGCCAGGGTATCTCTGTCTATGGCTACACCTTC. Protein: CSVLKGQGISVYGYTF.

The chain is built from TRBV6-1 and TRBJ1-5; 8 positions match TRBD1. The ends lost 7 bases at V and 7 bases at J; junction bases unmatched: 12. This CDR3 region has 15 residues. Per the germline V gene, CDR1 is MNHNS and CDR2 is SASEGT. CDR3 amino acids: CASTMGQAFGQPQHF. For the CDR3, the DNA is TGTGCCAGCACAATGGGACAGGCCTTCGGACAGCCCCAGCATTTT.

DNA of the CDR3: TGTGCCAGCAGCGTAGCTCCGGGACTAGCGGGAGAAGAGCAGTTCTTC. Translated: CASSVAPGLAGEEQFF. J is TRBJ2-1 and V is TRBV9, with 14 nucleotides matching TRBD2. The CDR3 has 16 amino acids. With V trimmed by 0 bases and J by 10 bases, 6 bases remained unmatched. Per germline, CDR1 SGDLS and CDR2 YYNGEE.

The V and J genes are TRBV4-2 and TRBJ1-2; no clear D. Germline CDR1 is LGHNA and CDR2 is YNFKEQ. Trimming cost V 0 bases and J 4 bases, with 9 bases left between them. The length of the CDR3 is 14 residues. The CDR3 bases are TGTGCCAGCAGCCAAGAGCTCAGAAGCTATGGCTACACCTTC. Amino acids: CASSQELRSYGYTF.

The J gene is TRBJ1-2, the V gene TRBV7-2, with D possibly matching TRBD1 (5 bases). From germline, CDR1 is SGHTA and CDR2 FQGNSA. CDR3 size: 15 residues. V lost 5 bases and J lost 8, with 21 bases in between. The CDR3 region is CASSQAWTPSRGYTF. Written as DNA, the CDR3 is TGTGCCAGCAGCCAGGCCTGGACACCCTCGAGGGGCTACACCTTC.

The chain couples TRBV14 to TRBJ1-1; no firm D call. Germline-derived CDR1 and CDR2 are SGHDN and FVKESK. V was shortened by 0 bases and J by 0 bases, with 8 bases between the two germline ends. The CDR3 has 15 residues. Here the CDR3 DNA reads TGTGCCAGCAGCCAAGACCGGTATATGAACACTGAAGCTTTCTTT. This translates into CASSQDRYMNTEAFF.

The count of this clone is one. The chain combines TRBV30 with TRBJ1-6, with no clear D. From germline, CDR1 is GTSNPN and CDR2 SVGIG (reference sequence). The CDR3 totals 14 residues. CDR3 bases: TGTGCAGTCGGTGTGGGAGCCGATAATTCACCCCTCCACTTT. Translation gives CAVGVGADNSPLHF.

DNA for the CDR3: TGTGCCAGCAGTGTGACAGGGGGAGCTTTCTTT. Translating gives CASSVTGGAFF. V is TRBV28 and J is TRBJ1-1, with TRBD1 identical over 9 bases. This CDR3 contains 11 residues. The ends lost 5 bases at V and 10 bases at J; junction bases unmatched: 2. Germline V gene data show CDR1 as MDHEN and CDR2 as SYDVKM.